The next 11 T cell receptor beta chains were all read from a single sample in a study of glioma-infiltrating T cells. Amplification of TCR alpha and beta CDR3 regions from RNA used iRepertoire nested multiplex PCR. From the multiplex PCR reads, TCRdb called clonotypes with MiXCR, one entry per CDR3 protein. The sample contains around 390,000 distinct CDR3 sequences, less than 50% of which appear only once. What was sequenced was glioma tissue, nonneoplastic brain tissue, or PBMCs (not recorded which). All receptors come from a human donor with low-grade glioma or glioblastoma, undergoing nonglioma brain surgery, or in good health (not recorded which).

In this sample, this clonotype turned up a few times. The J gene is TRBJ2-7, the V gene TRBV7-9; TRBD1 aligns across 11 bases. From germline, CDR1 is SEHNR and CDR2 FQNEAQ (reference sequence). The CDR3 extends over 15 amino acids. V dropped 5 bases and J dropped 6; count of bases not matched to a gene: 9. CDR3 bases: TGTGCCAGCAGCCAGGGGACAGGGGGGGCGAGCGAGCAGTACTTC. Translating gives CASSQGTGGASEQYF. Together with reference TRBV7-9 and TRBJ2-7, the CDR3 gives the full variable domain: DTGVSQNPRHKITKRGQNVTFRCDPISEHNRLYWYRQTLGQGPEFLTYFQNEAQLEKSRLLSDRFSAERPKGSFSTLEIQRTEQGDSAMYLCASSQGTGGASEQYFGPGTRLTVT.

This rearrangement joins TRBV20-1 to TRBJ2-1; 10 bases agree with TRBD2. The germline V gene encodes CDR1 DFQATT and CDR2 SNEGSKA (reference sequence). CDR3 length equals 17 residues. V shed 5 bases, J shed 5 bases, and the junction held 15 bases outside the gene matches. For the CDR3, the DNA is TGCAGTGCTGGATTGCTAGCGGGAGTCGAGGCTAACAATGAGCAGTTCTTC. Encoded protein: CSAGLLAGVEANNEQFF.

The chain is built from TRBV19 and TRBJ2-7; 9 bases align to TRBD1. Trimming cost V 4 bases and J 5 bases; bases outside gene matches: 9. CDR3 length: 15 residues. Germline V gives CDR1 LNHDA, CDR2 SQIVND (reference sequence). The chain's CDR3 is CASSTSGTGQDEQYF. The CDR3 DNA reads as TGTGCCAGTAGTACCTCCGGGACAGGGCAGGACGAGCAGTACTTC.

Ten or more counts support this clonotype. The chain joins TRBV7-2 to TRBJ2-7, with D possibly TRBD1 on 6 matching bases. V was pared by 1 base and J by 2 bases, with 9 bases between. Germline V gene lookup returns CDR1 SGHTA and CDR2 FQGNSA. CDR3 size: 14 residues. The CDR3 here is CASSLDRATYEQYF. The CDR3 nucleotides are TGTGCCAGCAGCTTAGACAGGGCAACCTACGAGCAGTACTTC.

This clonotype was counted once. The chain recombines TRBV20-1 with TRBJ2-1; D might be TRBD2 (6 bases). The J call may be in error: the DNA end matches TRBJ2-3 better. Germline V CDR1 and CDR2: DFQATT, SNEGSKA (reference sequence). The CDR3 runs to 19 residues. The CDR3 reads CSATPGRRSWSYETDTQYF. CDR3 coding DNA: TGCAGTGCTACCCCGGGGAGGAGGTCGTGGTCCTACGAGACAGATACGCAGTATTTT.

This clonotype showed up just a few times. The DNA of the CDR3 is TGCAGTGCTAGGGAGGAATTTGAGCAGTACTTC. Its protein product is CSAREEFEQYF. This chain connects TRBV20-1 to TRBJ2-7; perhaps TRBD2 as D (5 bases). Trimming stripped 3 bases from V and 7 bases from J, with 10 bases between. This CDR3 region has 11 residues. The germline V gene encodes CDR1 DFQATT and CDR2 SNEGSKA (reference sequence).

This clonotype was counted ten times or more. The chain joins TRBV20-1 to TRBJ2-7; TRBD2 matches 12 bases. CDR1 and CDR2 (germline): DFQATT, SNEGSKA (reference sequence). This CDR3 is 15 amino acids long. Trimming took 2 bases from V and 3 from J; bases not matched to a gene: 5. The CDR3 nucleotides are TGCAGTGCTAGATCTAAGACTAGCGGGAGCTACGAGCAGTACTTC. Translated, it gives CSARSKTSGSYEQYF.

The chain is built from TRBV6-1 and TRBJ2-7, with D perhaps TRBD2 (7 bases). V was trimmed by 5 bases and J by 3 bases, leaving 17 bases between them. This CDR3 comprises 15 residues. Germline V gene sequence: CDR1 MNHNS, CDR2 SASEGT. CDR3 loop: CASSPPGRGDYEQYF. CDR3 nucleotides: TGTGCCAGCAGTCCACCAGGGAGGGGGGACTACGAGCAGTACTTC.

This clonotype was recorded a few times. The V call is TRBV5-1, the J call TRBJ2-7; weak D call: TRBD2 (5 bases). Looked up from germline, CDR1 is SGHRS and CDR2 is YFSETQ. This CDR3 region has 15 residues. Trimming removed 4 bases from V and 3 bases from J, with 17 bases in between. CDR3 sequence (DNA): TGCGCCAGCAGCCCCCGCGGGCGGAGAAGCTACGAGCAGTACTTC. Translating it yields CASSPRGRRSYEQYF.

A few counts support this clonotype. The chain has TRBV28 and TRBJ1-3; D is ambiguous. CDR1 and CDR2 from the germline V gene are MDHEN and SYDVKM. V dropped 6 bases and J dropped 2 bases, with 5 bases sitting between them. The CDR3 is 12 residues long. CDR3 residues: CASRSAGNTIYF. CDR3 in DNA: TGTGCCAGCAGGTCTGCTGGAAACACCATATATTTT. The full variable domain, rest sourced from reference TRBV28 and TRBJ1-3, is DVKVTQSSRYLVKRTGEKVFLECVQDMDHENMFWYRQDPGLGLRLIYFSYDVKMKEKGDIPEGYSVSREKKERFSLILESASTNQTSMYLCASRSAGNTIYFGEGSWLTVV.

V is TRBV14 and J is TRBJ1-3; D is uncertain. V was shortened by 2 bases and J by 12 bases, with 11 bases between the two germline ends. This CDR3 region has 12 residues. Germline CDR1 reads SGHDN; CDR2 reads FVKESK. The CDR3 sequence: CASSQLDYNIYF. The CDR3 bases are TGTGCCAGCAGCCAATTGGATTACAACATATATTTT.